This T cell receptor beta chain was sequenced during a study of T-cell reconstitution after alpha-beta-depleted transplantation in children. The library targeted TCRbeta and was prepared with unique molecular identifiers. TCRdb independently ran MiXCR on the PCR reads; one entry per CDR3 protein. This sample has fewer than 700,000 distinct CDR3 sequences, with 13% found just once. Study results and caveats: The authors attributed T-cell counts and diversity one year after transplant mostly to newly produced T cells. Several hundred expanded graft clones reportedly gave rise to the alpha-beta T cells present about two months after transplant.

In its sample, this clonotype was seen a few times. The antigen remains undetermined. Sequences were derived from PBMCs, mostly from graft donor cells, sampled 360 days after TCRalphabeta/CD19-depleted stem cell transplant. The receptor was derived from a male patient aged 5 to 17 who had a stem cell transplant for acute myeloid leukemia, so the T cells may come from the graft donor.

CDR3 DNA: TGCAGTGCTAGAGTGGTAGCGGGACCCCCTACGCAGTATTTT. Protein sequence: CSARVVAGPPTQYF. The chain combines TRBV20-1 with TRBJ2-3, with 8 nucleotides matching TRBD2. The CDR3 is 14 amino acids. V shed 1 base and J 8 bases; nucleotides not matched to a gene: 8. CDR1 DFQATT and CDR2 SNEGSKA come from the germline V gene (reference sequence).